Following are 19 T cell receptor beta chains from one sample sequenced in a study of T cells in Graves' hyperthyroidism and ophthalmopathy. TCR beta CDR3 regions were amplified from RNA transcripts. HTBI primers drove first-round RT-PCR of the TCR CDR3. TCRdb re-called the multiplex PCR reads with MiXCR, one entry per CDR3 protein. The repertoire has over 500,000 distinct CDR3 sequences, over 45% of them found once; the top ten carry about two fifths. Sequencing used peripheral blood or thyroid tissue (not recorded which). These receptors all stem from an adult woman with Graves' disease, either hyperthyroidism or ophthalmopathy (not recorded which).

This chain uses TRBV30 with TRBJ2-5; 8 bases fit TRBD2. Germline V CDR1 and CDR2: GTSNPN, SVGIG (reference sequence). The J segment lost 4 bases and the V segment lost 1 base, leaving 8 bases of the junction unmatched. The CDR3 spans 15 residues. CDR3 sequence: CAWSGERREGETQYF. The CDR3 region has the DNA TGTGCCTGGAGTGGAGAACGCCGGGAGGGAGAGACCCAGTACTTC.

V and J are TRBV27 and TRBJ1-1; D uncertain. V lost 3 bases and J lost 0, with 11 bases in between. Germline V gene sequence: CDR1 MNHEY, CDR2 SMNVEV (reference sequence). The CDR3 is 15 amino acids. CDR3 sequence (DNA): TGTGCCAGCAGTTTTGGCGGGAACCTGAACACTGAAGCTTTCTTT. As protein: CASSFGGNLNTEAFF.

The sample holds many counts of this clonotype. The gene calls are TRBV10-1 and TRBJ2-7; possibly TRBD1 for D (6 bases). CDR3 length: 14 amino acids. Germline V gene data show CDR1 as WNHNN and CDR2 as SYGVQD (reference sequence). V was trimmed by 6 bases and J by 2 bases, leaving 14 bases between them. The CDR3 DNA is TGCGCCAGCAGCGAGACACAGGGCCCCTACGAGCAGTACTTC. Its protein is CASSETQGPYEQYF.

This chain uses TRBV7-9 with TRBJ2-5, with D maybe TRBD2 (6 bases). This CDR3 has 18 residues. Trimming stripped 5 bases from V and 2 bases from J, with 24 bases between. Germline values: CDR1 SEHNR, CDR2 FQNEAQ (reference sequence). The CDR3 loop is CASSPPSGRGTAQETQYF. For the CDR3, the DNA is TGTGCCAGCAGCCCCCCTTCGGGTCGCGGGACGGCACAAGAGACCCAGTACTTC. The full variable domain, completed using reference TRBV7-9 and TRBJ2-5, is DTGVSQNPRHKITKRGQNVTFRCDPISEHNRLYWYRQTLGQGPEFLTYFQNEAQLEKSRLLSDRFSAERPKGSFSTLEIQRTEQGDSAMYLCASSPPSGRGTAQETQYFGPGTRLLVL.

The CDR3 nucleotides are TGTGCCTGGAGTGTACAAAGGAAGGGGGCCGGAGGCTACACCTTC. Protein product: CAWSVQRKGAGGYTF. This chain links TRBV30 with TRBJ1-2, with TRBD1 matching 7 bases. V lost 0 bases to trimming and J lost 8 bases; unmatched junction nucleotides: 12. CDR1 and CDR2 (germline): GTSNPN, SVGIG (reference sequence). CDR3 size: 15 residues.

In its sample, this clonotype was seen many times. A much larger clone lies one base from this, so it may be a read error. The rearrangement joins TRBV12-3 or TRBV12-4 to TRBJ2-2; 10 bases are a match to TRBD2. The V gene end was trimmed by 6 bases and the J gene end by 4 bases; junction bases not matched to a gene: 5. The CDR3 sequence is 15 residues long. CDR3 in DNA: TGTGCCAGCAGCCTAGCGGGAGTGGGCACCGGGGAGCTGTTTTTT. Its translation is CASSLAGVGTGELFF.

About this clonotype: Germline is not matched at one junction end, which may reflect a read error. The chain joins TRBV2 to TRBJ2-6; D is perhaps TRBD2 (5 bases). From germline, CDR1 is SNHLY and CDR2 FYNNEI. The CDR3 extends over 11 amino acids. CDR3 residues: CASDGDNVLTF. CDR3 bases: TGTGCCAGCGACGGGGACAACGTCCTGACTTTC. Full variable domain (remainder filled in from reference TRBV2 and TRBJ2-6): EPEVTQTPSHQVTQMGQEVILRCVPISNHLYFYWYRQILGQKVEFLVSFYNNEISEKSEIFDDQFSVERPDGSNFTLKIRSTKLEDSAMYFCASDGDNVLTFGAGSRLTVL.

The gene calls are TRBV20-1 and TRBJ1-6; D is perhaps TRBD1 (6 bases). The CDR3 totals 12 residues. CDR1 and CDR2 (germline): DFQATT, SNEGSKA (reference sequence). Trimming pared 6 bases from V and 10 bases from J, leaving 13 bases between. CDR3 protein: CSAARGDSPLHF. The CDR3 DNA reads TGCAGTGCAGCGAGGGGGGACTCACCCCTCCACTTT.

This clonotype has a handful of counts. The chain's CDR3 is CSVPNYDSQETQYF. CDR3 in DNA: TGCAGCGTTCCGAACTACGACAGCCAAGAGACCCAGTACTTC. The rearrangement links TRBV29-1 to TRBJ2-5; D may be TRBD1 (5 bases). Trimming stripped 5 bases from V and 1 base from J, with 14 bases between. Looked up from germline, CDR1 is SQVTM and CDR2 is ANQGSEA. There are 14 residues in the CDR3.

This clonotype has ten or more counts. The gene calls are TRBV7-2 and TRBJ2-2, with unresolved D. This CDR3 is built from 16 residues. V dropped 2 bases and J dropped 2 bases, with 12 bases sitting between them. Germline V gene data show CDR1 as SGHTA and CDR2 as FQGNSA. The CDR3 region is CASSLRAQTNTGELFF. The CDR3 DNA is TGTGCCAGCAGCTTACGAGCCCAAACAAACACCGGGGAGCTGTTTTTT.

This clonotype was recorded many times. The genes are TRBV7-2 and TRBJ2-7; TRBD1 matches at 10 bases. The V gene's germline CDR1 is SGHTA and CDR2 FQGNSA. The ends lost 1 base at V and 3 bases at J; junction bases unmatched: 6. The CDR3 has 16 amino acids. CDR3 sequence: CASSLDRDRGSYEQYF. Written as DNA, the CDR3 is TGTGCCAGCAGCTTAGACCGGGACAGGGGAAGCTACGAGCAGTACTTC.

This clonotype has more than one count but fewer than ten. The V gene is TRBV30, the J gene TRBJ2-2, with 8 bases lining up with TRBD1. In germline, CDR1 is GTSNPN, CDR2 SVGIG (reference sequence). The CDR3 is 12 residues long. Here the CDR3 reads CGGTGGAGELFF. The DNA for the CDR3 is TGTGGAGGGACAGGCGGTGCCGGGGAGCTGTTTTTT.

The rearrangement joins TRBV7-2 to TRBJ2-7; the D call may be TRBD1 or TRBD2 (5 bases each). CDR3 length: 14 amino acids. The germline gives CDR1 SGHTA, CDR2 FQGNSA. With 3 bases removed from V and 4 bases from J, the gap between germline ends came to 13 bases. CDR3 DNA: TGTGCCAGCAGCTTGGGGGTCAGGGAGTACGAGCAGTACTTC. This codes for CASSLGVREYEQYF.

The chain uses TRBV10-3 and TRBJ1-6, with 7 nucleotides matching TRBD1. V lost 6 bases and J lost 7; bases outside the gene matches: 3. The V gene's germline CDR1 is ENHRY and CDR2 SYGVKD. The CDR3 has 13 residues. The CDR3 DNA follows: TGTGCCATCAGACCAGGGGGGAATTCACCCCTCCACTTT. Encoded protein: CAIRPGGNSPLHF.

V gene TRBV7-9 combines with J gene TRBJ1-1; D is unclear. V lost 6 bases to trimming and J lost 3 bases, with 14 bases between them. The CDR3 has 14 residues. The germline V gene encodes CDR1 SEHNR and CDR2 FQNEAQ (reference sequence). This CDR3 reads CASSYPSGDTEAFF. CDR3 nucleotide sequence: TGTGCCAGCAGTTATCCCTCTGGGGACACTGAAGCTTTCTTT.

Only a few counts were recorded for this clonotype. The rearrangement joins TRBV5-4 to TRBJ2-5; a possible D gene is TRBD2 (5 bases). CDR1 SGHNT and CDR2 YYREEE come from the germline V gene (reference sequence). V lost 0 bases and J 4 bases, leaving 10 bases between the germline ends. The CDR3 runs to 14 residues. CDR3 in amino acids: CASSLAPSGETQYF. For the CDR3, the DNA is TGTGCCAGCAGCTTGGCCCCCAGCGGAGAGACCCAGTACTTC.

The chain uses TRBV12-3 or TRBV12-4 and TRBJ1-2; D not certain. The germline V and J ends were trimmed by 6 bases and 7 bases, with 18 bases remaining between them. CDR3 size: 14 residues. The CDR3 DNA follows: TGTGCCAGCAGCCTAAAACCGACGTCCGGTGGCTACACCTTC. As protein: CASSLKPTSGGYTF.

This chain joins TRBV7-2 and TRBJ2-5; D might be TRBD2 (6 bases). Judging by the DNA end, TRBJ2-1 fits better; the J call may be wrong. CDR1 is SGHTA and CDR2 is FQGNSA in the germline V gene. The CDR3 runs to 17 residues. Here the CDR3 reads CASSRFPGRRRAETQFF. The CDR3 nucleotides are TGTGCCAGCAGCCGCTTTCCGGGACGGAGGAGGGCAGAGACCCAGTTCTTC.

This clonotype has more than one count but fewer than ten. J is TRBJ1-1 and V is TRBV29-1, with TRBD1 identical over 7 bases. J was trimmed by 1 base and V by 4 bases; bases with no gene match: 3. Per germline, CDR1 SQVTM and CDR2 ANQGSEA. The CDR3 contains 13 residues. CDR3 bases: TGCAGCGTTGGGAGACAGGGGAACACTGAAGCTTTCTTT. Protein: CSVGRQGNTEAFF.